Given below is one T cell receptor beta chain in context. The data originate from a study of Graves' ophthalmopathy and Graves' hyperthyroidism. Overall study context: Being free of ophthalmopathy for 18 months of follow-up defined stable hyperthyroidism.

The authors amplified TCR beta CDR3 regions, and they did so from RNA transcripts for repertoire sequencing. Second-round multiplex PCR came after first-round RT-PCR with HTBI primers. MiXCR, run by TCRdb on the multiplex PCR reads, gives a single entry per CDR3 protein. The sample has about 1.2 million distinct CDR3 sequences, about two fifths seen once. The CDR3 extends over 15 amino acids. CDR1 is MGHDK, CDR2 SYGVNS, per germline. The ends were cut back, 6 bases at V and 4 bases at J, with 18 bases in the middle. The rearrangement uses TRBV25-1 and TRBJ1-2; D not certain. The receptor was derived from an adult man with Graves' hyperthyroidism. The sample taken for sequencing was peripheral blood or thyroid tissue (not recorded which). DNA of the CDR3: TGTGCCAGCAGGCCTTCAGCGGAAGGAAGCTATGGCTACACCTTC. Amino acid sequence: CASRPSAEGSYGYTF.